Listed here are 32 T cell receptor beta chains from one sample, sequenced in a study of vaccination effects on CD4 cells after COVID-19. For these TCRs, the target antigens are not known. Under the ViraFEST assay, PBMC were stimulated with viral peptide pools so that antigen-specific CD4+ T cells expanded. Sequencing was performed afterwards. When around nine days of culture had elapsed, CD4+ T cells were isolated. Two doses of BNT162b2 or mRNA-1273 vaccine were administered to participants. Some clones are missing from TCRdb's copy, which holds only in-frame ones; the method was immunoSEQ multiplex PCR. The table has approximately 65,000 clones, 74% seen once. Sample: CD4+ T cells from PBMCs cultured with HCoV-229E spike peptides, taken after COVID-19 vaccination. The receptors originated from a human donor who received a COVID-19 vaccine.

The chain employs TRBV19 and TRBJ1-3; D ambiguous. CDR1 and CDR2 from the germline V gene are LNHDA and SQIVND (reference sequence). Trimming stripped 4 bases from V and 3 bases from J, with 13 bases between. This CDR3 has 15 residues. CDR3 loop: CASSTALILGNTIYF. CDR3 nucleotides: TGTGCCAGTAGTACAGCTTTGATCCTTGGAAACACCATATATTTT.

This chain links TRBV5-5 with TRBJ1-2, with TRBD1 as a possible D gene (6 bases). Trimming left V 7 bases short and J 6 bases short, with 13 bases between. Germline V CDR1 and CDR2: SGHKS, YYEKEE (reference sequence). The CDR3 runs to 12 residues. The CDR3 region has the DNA TGTGCCAGCCAGGACAGAGGGAATGGCTACACCTTC. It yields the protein CASQDRGNGYTF.

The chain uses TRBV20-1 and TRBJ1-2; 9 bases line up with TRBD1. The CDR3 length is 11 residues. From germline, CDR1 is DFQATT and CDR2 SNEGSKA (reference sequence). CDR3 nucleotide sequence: TGCAGCGGGACAGGGATGGGTGGCTACACCTTC. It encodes CSGTGMGGYTF.

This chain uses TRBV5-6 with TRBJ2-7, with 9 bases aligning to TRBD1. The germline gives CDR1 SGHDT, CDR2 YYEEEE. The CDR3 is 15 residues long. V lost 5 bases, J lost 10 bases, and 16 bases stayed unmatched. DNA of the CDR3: TGTGCCAGCAGTTCTACCGGGACAGGGTTTTACGGACAGTACGTC. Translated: CASSSTGTGFYGQYV.

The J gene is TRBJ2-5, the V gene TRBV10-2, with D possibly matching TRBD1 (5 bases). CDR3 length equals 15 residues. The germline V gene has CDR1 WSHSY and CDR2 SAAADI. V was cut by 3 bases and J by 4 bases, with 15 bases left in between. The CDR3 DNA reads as TGCGCCAGCAGTGAAGCCAGGGTATATGGAGAGACCCAGTACTTC. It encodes CASSEARVYGETQYF.

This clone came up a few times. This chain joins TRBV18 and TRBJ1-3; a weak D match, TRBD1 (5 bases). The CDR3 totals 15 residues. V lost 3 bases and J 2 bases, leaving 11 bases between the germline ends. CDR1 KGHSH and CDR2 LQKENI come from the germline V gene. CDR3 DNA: TGTGCCAGCTCACCCGGGGGGAGTACTGGAAACACCATATATTTT. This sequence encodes CASSPGGSTGNTIYF.

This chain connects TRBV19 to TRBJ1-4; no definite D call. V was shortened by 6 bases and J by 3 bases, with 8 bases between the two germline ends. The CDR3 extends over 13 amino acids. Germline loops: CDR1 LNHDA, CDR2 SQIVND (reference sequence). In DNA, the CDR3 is TGTGCCAGTAGCCCGAGGTCTAATGAAAAACTGTTTTTT. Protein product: CASSPRSNEKLFF.

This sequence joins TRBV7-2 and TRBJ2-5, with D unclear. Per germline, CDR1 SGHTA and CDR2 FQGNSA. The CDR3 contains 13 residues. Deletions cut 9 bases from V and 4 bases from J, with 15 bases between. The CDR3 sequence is CASSPGRSETQYF. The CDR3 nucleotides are TGTGCCAGTTCCCCCGGTCGTTCAGAGACCCAGTACTTC.

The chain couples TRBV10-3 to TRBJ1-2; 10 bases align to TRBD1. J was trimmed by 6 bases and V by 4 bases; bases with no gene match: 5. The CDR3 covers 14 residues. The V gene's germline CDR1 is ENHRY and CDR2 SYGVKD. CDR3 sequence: CAISGYGTGDGYTF. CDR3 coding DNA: TGTGCCATCAGTGGATATGGGACAGGGGATGGCTACACCTTC.

The CDR3 region is CASSHGTGGGYTF. The DNA of the CDR3 is TGCGCCAGCAGCCACGGGACAGGGGGTGGCTACACCTTC. V usage is TRBV5-1 and J usage is TRBJ1-2, with TRBD1 identical over 11 bases. Germline CDR1 and CDR2: SGHRS and YFSETQ. CDR3 length: 13 amino acids. Trimming took 4 bases from V and 7 from J; bases not matched to a gene: 3. The full variable domain, in which reference TRBV5-1 and TRBJ1-2 provide the parts outside the CDR3, is KAGVTQTPRYLIKTRGQQVTLSCSPISGHRSVSWYQQTPGQGLQFLFEYFSETQRNKGNFPGRFSGRQFSNSRSEMNVSTLELGDSALYLCASSHGTGGGYTFGSGTRLTVV.

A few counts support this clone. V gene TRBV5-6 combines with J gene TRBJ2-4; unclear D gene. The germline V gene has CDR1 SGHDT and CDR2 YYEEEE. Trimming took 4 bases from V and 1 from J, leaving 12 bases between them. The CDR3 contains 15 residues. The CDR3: CASSQNSVAKNIQYF. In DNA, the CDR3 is TGTGCCAGCAGCCAAAATAGTGTGGCCAAAAACATTCAGTACTTC.

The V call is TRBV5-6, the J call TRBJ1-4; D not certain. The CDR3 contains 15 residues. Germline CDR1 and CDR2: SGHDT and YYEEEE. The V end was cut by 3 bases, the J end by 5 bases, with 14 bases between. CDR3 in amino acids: CASSSLRQLNEKLFF. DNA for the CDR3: TGTGCCAGCAGCTCCCTTAGACAACTAAATGAAAAACTGTTTTTT. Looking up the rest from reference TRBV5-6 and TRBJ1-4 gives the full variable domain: DAGVTQSPTHLIKTRGQQVTLRCSPKSGHDTVSWYQQALGQGPQFIFQYYEEEERQRGNFPDRFSGHQFPNYSSELNVNALLLGDSALYLCASSSLRQLNEKLFFGSGTQLSVL.

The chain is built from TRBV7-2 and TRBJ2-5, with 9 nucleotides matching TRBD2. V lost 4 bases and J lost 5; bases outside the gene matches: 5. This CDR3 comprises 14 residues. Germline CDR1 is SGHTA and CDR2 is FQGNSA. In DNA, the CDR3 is TGTGCCAGCAGCTCTACTAGCGGGTCCGAGACCCAGTACTTC. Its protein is CASSSTSGSETQYF.

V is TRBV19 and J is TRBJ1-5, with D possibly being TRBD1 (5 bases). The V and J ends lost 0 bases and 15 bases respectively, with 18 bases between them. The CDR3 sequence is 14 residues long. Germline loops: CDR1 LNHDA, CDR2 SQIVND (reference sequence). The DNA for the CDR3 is TGTGCCAGTAGTATAGATTTCGACAGCCAAACCGGGCATTTT. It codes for CASSIDFDSQTGHF.

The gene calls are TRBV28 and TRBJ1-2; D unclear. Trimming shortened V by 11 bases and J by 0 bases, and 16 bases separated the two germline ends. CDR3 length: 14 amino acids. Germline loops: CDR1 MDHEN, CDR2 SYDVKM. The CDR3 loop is CASRSGTSNYGYTF. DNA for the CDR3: TGTGCCTCGCGGTCAGGAACTTCTAACTATGGCTACACCTTC.

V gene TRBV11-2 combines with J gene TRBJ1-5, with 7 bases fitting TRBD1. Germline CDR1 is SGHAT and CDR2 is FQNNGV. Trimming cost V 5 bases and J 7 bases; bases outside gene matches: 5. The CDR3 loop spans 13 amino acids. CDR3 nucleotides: TGTGCCAGCAGCCCGACAGGGAAGCAGCCCCAGCATTTT. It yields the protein CASSPTGKQPQHF.

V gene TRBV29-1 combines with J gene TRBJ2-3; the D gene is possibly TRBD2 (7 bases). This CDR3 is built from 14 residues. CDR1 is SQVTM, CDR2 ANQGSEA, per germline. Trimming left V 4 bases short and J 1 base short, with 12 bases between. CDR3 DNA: TGCAGCGTTGCGGGGGGCGTTGGCACAGATACGCAGTATTTT. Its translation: CSVAGGVGTDTQYF.

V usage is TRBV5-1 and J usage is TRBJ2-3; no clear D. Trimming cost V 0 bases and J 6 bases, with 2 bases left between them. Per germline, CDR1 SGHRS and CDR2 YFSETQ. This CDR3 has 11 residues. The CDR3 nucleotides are TGCGCCAGCAGCTTGGCCGATACGCAGTATTTT. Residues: CASSLADTQYF.

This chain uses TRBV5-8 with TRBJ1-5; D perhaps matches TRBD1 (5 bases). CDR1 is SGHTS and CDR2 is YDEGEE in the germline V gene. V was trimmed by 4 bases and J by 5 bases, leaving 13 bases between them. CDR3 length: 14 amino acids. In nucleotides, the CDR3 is TGTGCCAGCAGCGAAGGGGTAAGGGATCAGCCCCAGCATTTT. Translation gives CASSEGVRDQPQHF.

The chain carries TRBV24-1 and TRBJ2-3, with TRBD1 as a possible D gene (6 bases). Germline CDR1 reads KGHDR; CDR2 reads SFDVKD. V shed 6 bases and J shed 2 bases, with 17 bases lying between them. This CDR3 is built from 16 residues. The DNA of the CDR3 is TGTGCCACCAGTTTACCGGGACACACAGCCACAGATACGCAGTATTTT. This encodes CATSLPGHTATDTQYF.

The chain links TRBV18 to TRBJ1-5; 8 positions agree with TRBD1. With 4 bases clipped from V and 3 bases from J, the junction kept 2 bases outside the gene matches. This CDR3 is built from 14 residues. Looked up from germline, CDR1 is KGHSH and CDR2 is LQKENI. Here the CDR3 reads CASSQQGANQPQHF. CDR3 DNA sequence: TGTGCCAGCTCACAGCAGGGGGCCAATCAGCCCCAGCATTTT.

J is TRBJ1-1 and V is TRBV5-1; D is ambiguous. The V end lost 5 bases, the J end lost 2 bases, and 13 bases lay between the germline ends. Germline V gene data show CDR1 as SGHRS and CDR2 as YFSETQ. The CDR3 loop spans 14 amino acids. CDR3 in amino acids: CASSMGDLNTEAFF. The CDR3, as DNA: TGCGCCAGCAGTATGGGCGATCTAAACACTGAAGCTTTCTTT.

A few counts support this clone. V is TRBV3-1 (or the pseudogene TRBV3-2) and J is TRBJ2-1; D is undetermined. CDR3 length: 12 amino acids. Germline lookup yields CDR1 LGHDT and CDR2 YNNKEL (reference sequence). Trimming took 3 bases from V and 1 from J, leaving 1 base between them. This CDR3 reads CASSQSYNEQFF. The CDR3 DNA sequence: TGTGCCAGCAGCCAGTCCTACAATGAGCAGTTCTTC.

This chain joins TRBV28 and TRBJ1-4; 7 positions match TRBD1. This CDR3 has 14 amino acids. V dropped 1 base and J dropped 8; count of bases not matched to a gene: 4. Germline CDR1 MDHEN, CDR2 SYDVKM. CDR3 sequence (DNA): TGTGCCAGCAGTTTATCGGGGACAGACGAAAAACTGTTTTTT. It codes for CASSLSGTDEKLFF.

The CDR3 bases are TGTGCCACCAGCTCCCGGACTAGCGGGGAATCCTACAATGAGCAGTTCTTC. This encodes CATSSRTSGESYNEQFF. The chain carries TRBV15 and TRBJ2-1, with 12 positions matching TRBD2. V was clipped by 5 bases and J by 1 base; unmatched bases: 6. This CDR3 region has 17 residues. Germline CDR1 and CDR2: LNHNV and YYDKDF (reference sequence).

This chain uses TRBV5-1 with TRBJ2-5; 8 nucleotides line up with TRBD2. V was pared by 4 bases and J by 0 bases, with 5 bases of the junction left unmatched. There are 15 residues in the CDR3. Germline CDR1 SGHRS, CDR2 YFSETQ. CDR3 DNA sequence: TGCGCCAGCAGCAACAAGGGACTAGACCAAGAGACCCAGTACTTC. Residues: CASSNKGLDQETQYF.

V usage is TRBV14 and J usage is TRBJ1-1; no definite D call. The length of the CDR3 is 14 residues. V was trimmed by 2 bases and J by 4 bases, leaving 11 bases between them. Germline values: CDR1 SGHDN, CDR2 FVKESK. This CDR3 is CASSQIGFGTEAFF. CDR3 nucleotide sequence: TGTGCCAGCAGCCAAATCGGCTTCGGCACTGAAGCTTTCTTT. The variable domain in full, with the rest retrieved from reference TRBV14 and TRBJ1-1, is EAGVTQFPSHSVIEKGQTVTLRCDPISGHDNLYWYRRVMGKEIKFLLHFVKESKQDESGMPNNRFLAERTGGTYSTLKVQPAELEDSGVYFCASSQIGFGTEAFFGQGTRLTVV.

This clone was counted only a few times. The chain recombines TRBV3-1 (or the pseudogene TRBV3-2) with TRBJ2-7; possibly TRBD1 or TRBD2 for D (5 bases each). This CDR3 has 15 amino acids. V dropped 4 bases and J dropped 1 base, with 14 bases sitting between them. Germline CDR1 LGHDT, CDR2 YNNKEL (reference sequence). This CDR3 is CASSLGAGASYEQYV. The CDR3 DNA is TGTGCCAGCAGCCTCGGGGCCGGGGCGTCCTACGAGCAGTACGTC.

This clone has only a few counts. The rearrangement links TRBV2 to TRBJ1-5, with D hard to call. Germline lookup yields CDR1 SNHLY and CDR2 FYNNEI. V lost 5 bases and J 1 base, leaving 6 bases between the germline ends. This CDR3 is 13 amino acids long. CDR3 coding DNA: TGTGCCAGCAGTCCGGAGAGCAATCAGCCCCAGCATTTT. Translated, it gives CASSPESNQPQHF.

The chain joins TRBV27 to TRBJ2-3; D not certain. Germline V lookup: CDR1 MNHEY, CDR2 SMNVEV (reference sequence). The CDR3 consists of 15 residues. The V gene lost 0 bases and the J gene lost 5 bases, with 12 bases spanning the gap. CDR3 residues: CASSLSIRPRDTQYF. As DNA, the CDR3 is TGTGCCAGCAGTTTATCTATTCGGCCCCGAGATACGCAGTATTTT.

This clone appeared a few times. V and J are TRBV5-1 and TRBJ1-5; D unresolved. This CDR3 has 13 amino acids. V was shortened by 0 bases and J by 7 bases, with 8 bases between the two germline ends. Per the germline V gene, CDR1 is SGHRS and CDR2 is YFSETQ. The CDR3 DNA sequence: TGCGCCAGCAGCTTGGGGGAGAGGCAGCCCCAGCATTTT. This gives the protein CASSLGERQPQHF.

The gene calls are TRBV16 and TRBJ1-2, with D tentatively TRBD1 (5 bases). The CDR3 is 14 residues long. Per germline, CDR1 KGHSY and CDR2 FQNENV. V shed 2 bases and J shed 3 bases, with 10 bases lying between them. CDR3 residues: CASSQSRADYGYTF. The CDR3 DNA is TGTGCCAGCAGCCAAAGCAGGGCGGACTATGGCTACACCTTC.